Following are 10 T cell receptor beta chains from one sample sequenced in a study of T cells in Graves' hyperthyroidism and ophthalmopathy. Authors of the study amplified TCR beta CDR3 regions from RNA transcripts. The study used the HTBI primer set for a first-round RT-PCR of the TCR CDR3. A single record per CDR3 protein comes from TCRdb applying MiXCR to the multiplex PCR reads. This table has about 570,000 distinct CDR3 sequences, roughly 50% appearing once. Input material: peripheral blood or thyroid tissue (not recorded which). These receptors all come from an adult woman with Graves' disease, either hyperthyroidism or ophthalmopathy (not recorded which).

Many counts were recorded for this clonotype. Here the CDR3 reads CASSLLTSVTYEQYF. The CDR3, as DNA: TGTGCCAGCAGCCTACTCACCTCAGTAACCTACGAGCAGTACTTC. The chain joins TRBV7-8 to TRBJ2-7; no definite D call. The CDR3 length is 15 residues. The V gene's germline CDR1 is SGHVS and CDR2 FQNEAQ. The ends were cut back, 5 bases at V and 2 bases at J, with 16 bases in the middle.

This chain connects TRBV14 to TRBJ1-2, with TRBD1 as a possible D gene (6 bases). V was pared by 3 bases and J by 5 bases, with 13 bases between. The CDR3 spans 14 residues. Germline-derived CDR1 and CDR2 are SGHDN and FVKESK. The chain's CDR3 is CASSQLTGTYGYTF. The CDR3 region has the DNA TGTGCCAGCAGCCAGCTTACAGGGACTTATGGCTACACCTTC.

Remarks on this clonotype: A much larger clone lies one base from this, so it may be a read error. V gene TRBV6-6 combines with J gene TRBJ1-5; possible D gene TRBD1, 6 bases. The germline V and J ends were trimmed by 8 bases and 9 bases, with 11 bases remaining between them. The CDR3 spans 11 residues. CDR1 is MNHNY and CDR2 is SVGAGI in the germline V gene (reference sequence). In DNA form, the CDR3 reads TGTGCCAGCCGGGGGGCCGGGCCCCAGCATTTT. It specifies CASRGAGPQHF.

The sample holds many counts of this clonotype. The CDR3 DNA sequence: TGTGCCAGCAGCTCTAGGACAGGGTATAACTATGGCTACACCTTC. It encodes CASSSRTGYNYGYTF. The V call is TRBV7-2, the J call TRBJ1-2, with TRBD1 identical over 8 bases. J gave up 1 base and V 4 bases, and 5 bases lay outside the gene matches. Per germline, CDR1 SGHTA and CDR2 FQGNSA. The CDR3 loop spans 15 amino acids.

The chain joins TRBV7-3 to TRBJ2-1; 9 bases are a match to TRBD2. Losses at the gene ends were 2 bases for V and 5 bases for J; bases not matched to a gene: 7. This CDR3 has 16 residues. Germline V gene data show CDR1 as SGHTA and CDR2 as FQGTGA. CDR3 in DNA: TGTGCCAGCAGCTTAGTGGCGGGAGGGCCCAACAATGAGCAGTTCTTC. Translation gives CASSLVAGGPNNEQFF.

The genes are TRBV7-9 and TRBJ1-1; tentative D call: TRBD1 (6 bases). The V end lost 5 bases, the J end lost 9 bases, and 19 bases lay between the germline ends. The CDR3 has 14 residues. The germline V gene has CDR1 SEHNR and CDR2 FQNEAQ (reference sequence). CDR3 sequence: CASSPPSGHSKAFF. The CDR3 DNA follows: TGTGCCAGCAGCCCCCCCTCGGGACACTCCAAAGCTTTCTTT.

In its sample, this clonotype was seen many times. This rearrangement joins TRBV28 to TRBJ1-1; possibly TRBD1 for D (5 bases). The CDR3 is 15 amino acids. V was pared by 6 bases and J by 1 base, with 15 bases between. Per the germline V gene, CDR1 is MDHEN and CDR2 is SYDVKM. The CDR3 region is CASRPVGTQNTEAFF. CDR3 sequence (DNA): TGTGCCAGCAGGCCAGTCGGGACTCAGAACACTGAAGCTTTCTTT.

The CDR3, as DNA: TGCAGCGTTGGGGTCAGGGGATGGCCGGGAGAGCCCCAGCATTTT. Its protein is CSVGVRGWPGEPQHF. The J gene is TRBJ1-5, the V gene TRBV29-1, with a tentative D call TRBD1 (6 bases). V shed 4 bases and J shed 8 bases, with 21 bases lying between them. This CDR3 has 15 residues. Germline V CDR1 and CDR2: SQVTM, ANQGSEA. The full variable domain, in which reference TRBV29-1 and TRBJ1-5 provide the parts outside the CDR3, is SAVISQKPSRDICQRGTSLTIQCQVDSQVTMMFWYRQQPGQSLTLIATANQGSEATYESGFVIDKFPISRPNLTFSTLTVSNMSPEDSSIYLCSVGVRGWPGEPQHFGDGTRLSIL.

This clonotype was detected ten times or more. The rearrangement joins TRBV5-1 to TRBJ1-1; 7 nucleotides line up with TRBD1. The germline V gene encodes CDR1 SGHRS and CDR2 YFSETQ. This CDR3 is built from 13 residues. The V and J ends lost 9 bases and 4 bases, in that order; junction bases with no gene match: 9. CDR3 region: CATRTGDSTEAFF. In DNA form, the CDR3 reads TGCGCCACCAGGACGGGGGACAGCACTGAAGCTTTCTTT.

The rearrangement links TRBV2 to TRBJ2-1, with a tentative D call TRBD2 (5 bases). The V end lost 5 bases, the J end lost 0 bases, and 11 bases lay between the germline ends. Germline V gene lookup returns CDR1 SNHLY and CDR2 FYNNEI. The CDR3 has 15 residues. The CDR3 reads CASSLGVSSYNEQFF. In nucleotides, the CDR3 is TGTGCCAGCAGTCTCGGGGTGAGCTCCTACAATGAGCAGTTCTTC.